These 28 T cell receptor beta chains were all obtained from the same sample, sequenced in a study of cytomegalovirus exposure and HLA in healthy donors. The PCR used 60 Vbeta and 13 Jbeta primers. Sequencing was performed with immunoSEQ multiplex PCR; in TCRdb, only in-frame clones are kept and a portion is missing. Of roughly 170,000 clones in the sample, about four fifths are singletons; the top ten hold 1.5%. The sample taken for sequencing was PBMCs. These receptors came from a male donor in good health and CMV-seronegative.

This chain uses TRBV5-6 with TRBJ2-7; D possibly corresponds to TRBD1 (6 bases). Between the trimmed V and J ends, which lost 0 bases and 4 bases, there was a span of 11 bases. The V gene's germline CDR1 is SGHDT and CDR2 YYEEEE. The CDR3 totals 14 residues. The CDR3 sequence: CASSLAGGGYEQYF. The CDR3 DNA reads as TGTGCCAGCAGCTTGGCTGGGGGCGGGTACGAGCAGTACTTC.

This rearrangement joins TRBV25-1 to TRBJ2-7; the D gene is possibly TRBD1 (5 bases). This CDR3 is 11 amino acids long. The germline CDR1 and CDR2 sequences are MGHDK and SYGVNS. Between the trimmed V and J ends, which lost 6 bases and 6 bases, there was a span of 9 bases. CDR3 nucleotide sequence: TGTGCCAGCAGCAGGGTCGGCGAGCAGTACTTC. This codes for CASSRVGEQYF.

This chain uses TRBV5-1 with TRBJ1-4; D not certain. V was trimmed by 1 base and J by 4 bases, leaving 5 bases between them. This CDR3 is built from 13 residues. Per germline, CDR1 SGHRS and CDR2 YFSETQ. CDR3 sequence: CASSLSDNEKLFF. The CDR3 region has the DNA TGCGCCAGCAGCTTGAGCGATAATGAAAAACTGTTTTTT.

This chain links TRBV7-9 with TRBJ2-2; TRBD1 matches 7 bases. The CDR3 has 13 residues. Germline V gene lookup returns CDR1 SEHNR and CDR2 FQNEAQ (reference sequence). Losses at the gene ends were 9 bases for V and 3 bases for J; bases not matched to a gene: 4. CDR3 loop: CARPGTDTGELFF. Written as DNA, the CDR3 is TGTGCCAGGCCTGGGACAGACACCGGGGAGCTGTTTTTT.

The chain has TRBV27 and TRBJ2-5, with D unclear. Germline loops: CDR1 MNHEY, CDR2 SMNVEV (reference sequence). The V gene lost 6 bases and the J gene lost 9 bases, with 23 bases spanning the gap. The CDR3 is made up of 15 amino acids. Written as DNA, the CDR3 is TGTGCCAGCAGGGCCGGTGAGCGCCCCCGACCGGCCCAGTACTTC. Translated: CASRAGERPRPAQYF.

The chain employs TRBV5-1 and TRBJ1-2; 7 bases map to TRBD1. After removal of 0 bases from V and 7 bases from J, the junction contained 9 bases not matched to a gene. The CDR3 loop spans 15 amino acids. Germline lookup yields CDR1 SGHRS and CDR2 YFSETQ. CDR3 loop: CASSLEGTGDTGYTF. DNA of the CDR3: TGCGCCAGCAGCTTGGAAGGCACAGGGGATACTGGCTACACCTTC. The whole variable domain, remainder taken from reference TRBV5-1 and TRBJ1-2, is KAGVTQTPRYLIKTRGQQVTLSCSPISGHRSVSWYQQTPGQGLQFLFEYFSETQRNKGNFPGRFSGRQFSNSRSEMNVSTLELGDSALYLCASSLEGTGDTGYTFGSGTRLTVV.

V is TRBV25-1 and J is TRBJ2-7; TRBD1 might be the D (5 bases). Germline CDR1 MGHDK, CDR2 SYGVNS. The CDR3 is made up of 15 amino acids. The ends were cut back, 5 bases at V and 0 bases at J, with 14 bases in the middle. In nucleotides, the CDR3 is TGTGCCAGCAGTTCTACATTGACAGCCTCCTACGAGCAGTACTTC. Translated: CASSSTLTASYEQYF.

The chain employs TRBV5-3 and TRBJ2-7, with 13 positions matching TRBD2. TRBV5-3 is labeled an ORF, and its function is uncertain. Unmatched junction bases numbered 8, after V lost 4 bases and J lost 1 base. CDR3 length: 17 residues. Here the CDR3 reads CARSHNLTSGRSYEQYF. The DNA for the CDR3 is TGTGCCAGAAGCCACAACCTGACTAGCGGGAGGTCCTACGAGCAGTACTTC.

This clone was observed once. The chain carries TRBV5-1 and TRBJ1-2, with 7 bases identical to TRBD1. The CDR3 length is 14 residues. The trim removed 4 bases at V and 7 bases at J, leaving 10 bases unmatched. The germline gives CDR1 SGHRS, CDR2 YFSETQ. CDR3 in DNA: TGCGCCAGCAGCCGTGACAGGGCACTGGCTGGCTACACCTTC. Protein: CASSRDRALAGYTF.

This clone has a single count. This chain joins TRBV5-1 and TRBJ2-3; D perhaps matches TRBD2 (5 bases). The CDR3 covers 15 residues. Germline V lookup: CDR1 SGHRS, CDR2 YFSETQ. The V end was cut by 4 bases, the J end by 3 bases, with 15 bases between. The CDR3 sequence: CASSPHAGRTDTQYF. The CDR3 DNA reads TGCGCCAGCAGCCCCCACGCGGGTAGGACAGATACGCAGTATTTT.

The rearrangement joins TRBV9 to TRBJ2-1; 7 nucleotides match TRBD2. Germline CDR1 reads SGDLS; CDR2 reads YYNGEE. The CDR3 extends over 14 amino acids. V lost 4 bases and J lost 15; bases outside the gene matches: 16. CDR3 bases: TGTGCCAGCAGCCCTCCCGGGGGTAGCGGGCCGTGGTTCTTC. It yields the protein CASSPPGGSGPWFF. Supplemented by reference TRBV9 and TRBJ2-1, the full variable domain reads DSGVTQTPKHLITATGQRVTLRCSPRSGDLSVYWYQQSLDQGLQFLIQYYNGEERAKGNILERFSAQQFPDLHSELNLSSLELGDSALYFCASSPPGGSGPWFFGPGTRLTVL.

The chain links TRBV7-9 to TRBJ1-2; weak D call: TRBD1 (6 bases). The CDR3 is 13 residues long. In germline, CDR1 is SEHNR, CDR2 FQNEAQ (reference sequence). Trimming stripped 5 bases from V and 1 base from J, with 8 bases between. The CDR3 DNA sequence: TGTGCCAGCAGCCAACAGGGTAACTATGGCTACACCTTC. Translated, it gives CASSQQGNYGYTF.

The chain is built from TRBV18 and TRBJ2-7; 7 bases are shared with TRBD1. The CDR3 is 15 amino acids. Germline trimming cut 5 bases from V and 2 bases from J; bases unmatched to any gene: 9. Germline CDR1 KGHSH, CDR2 LQKENI. For the CDR3, the DNA is TGTGCCAGCTCAACAAGAGGGGGCCCAGCCTACGAGCAGTACTTC. Amino acids: CASSTRGGPAYEQYF. Based on the CDR3 plus reference TRBV18 and TRBJ2-7, the full variable domain is NAGVMQNPRHLVRRRGQEARLRCSPMKGHSHVYWYRQLPEEGLKFMVYLQKENIIDESGMPKERFSAEFPKEGPSILRIQQVVRGDSAAYFCASSTRGGPAYEQYFGPGTRLTVT.

The chain joins TRBV11-2 to TRBJ2-7, with a weak D call TRBD1 (6 bases). The CDR3 loop spans 12 amino acids. Per germline, CDR1 SGHAT and CDR2 FQNNGV. Deletions cut 5 bases from V and 5 bases from J, with 10 bases between. The CDR3: CASSGNRDEQYF. DNA of the CDR3: TGTGCCAGCAGCGGGAACAGGGACGAGCAGTACTTC.

The chain couples TRBV7-6 to TRBJ2-3, with TRBD2 identical over 9 bases. CDR3 length: 19 amino acids. J was trimmed by 0 bases and V by 4 bases; bases with no gene match: 14. Germline V CDR1 and CDR2: SGHVS, FNYEAQ. CDR3 bases: TGTGCCAGCAGCTCTCCCCTCGGCGGGGGGGTTGATAGCACAGATACGCAGTATTTT. Its protein is CASSSPLGGGVDSTDTQYF.

The chain joins TRBV11-1 to TRBJ2-7, with 10 bases lining up with TRBD1. Germline CDR1 reads SGHAT; CDR2 reads FQDESV (reference sequence). This CDR3 comprises 14 residues. V dropped 8 bases and J dropped 2; count of bases not matched to a gene: 6. The CDR3 here is CASASGTGAYEQYF. CDR3 coding DNA: TGTGCCAGCGCATCCGGGACAGGGGCCTACGAGCAGTACTTC.

The chain employs TRBV7-7 and TRBJ2-2; D is unclear. CDR1 and CDR2 (germline): SSHAT, FNYEAQ (reference sequence). V was pared by 5 bases and J by 7 bases, with 8 bases between. The CDR3 runs to 12 residues. The CDR3 reads CASSPTVGELFF. The CDR3 DNA is TGTGCCAGCAGCCCAACAGTCGGGGAGCTGTTTTTT.

In its sample, this clone was seen a few times. The chain is built from TRBV5-1 and TRBJ2-7, with 7 nucleotides matching TRBD2. The trim removed 4 bases at V and 7 bases at J, leaving 11 bases unmatched. This CDR3 is built from 14 residues. Germline V gives CDR1 SGHRS, CDR2 YFSETQ. The CDR3 DNA reads as TGCGCCAGCAGCCGGGGGGACTCACCCGGGGAGCAGTACTTC. It codes for CASSRGDSPGEQYF.

The chain carries TRBV15 and TRBJ2-5; TRBD2 agrees at 7 bases. V trimming: 1 base; J trimming: 5 bases; junction bases outside the gene matches: 4. The germline gives CDR1 LNHNV, CDR2 YYDKDF (reference sequence). This CDR3 is 14 amino acids long. Written as DNA, the CDR3 is TGTGCCACCAGCAGAGGGGGAGGGAGCGAGACCCAGTACTTC. This sequence encodes CATSRGGGSETQYF. Full variable domain (missing parts from reference TRBV15 and TRBJ2-5): DAMVIQNPRYQVTQFGKPVTLSCSQTLNHNVMYWYQQKSSQAPKLLFHYYDKDFNNEADTPDNFQSRRPNTSFCFLDIRSPGLGDTAMYLCATSRGGGSETQYFGPGTRLLVL.

CDR3 nucleotide sequence: TGTGCCAGCAGCTCAGACGGGACTTCATACAATGAGCAGTTCTTC. Protein sequence: CASSSDGTSYNEQFF. The chain joins TRBV7-8 to TRBJ2-1, with D perhaps TRBD2 (6 bases). Germline V lookup: CDR1 SGHVS, CDR2 FQNEAQ. Trimming took off 4 bases at V and 4 bases at J, with 14 bases between the two ends. The CDR3 spans 15 residues.

This chain links TRBV4-1 with TRBJ2-5; 7 bases align to TRBD1. J lost 5 bases, V lost 1 base, and 4 bases had no gene match. This CDR3 has 14 residues. Germline V lookup: CDR1 MGHRA, CDR2 YSYEKL. The CDR3, as DNA: TGCGCCAGCAGCCAAGGGACAGGAGTGGAGACCCAGTACTTC. Protein product: CASSQGTGVETQYF.

The chain combines TRBV28 with TRBJ2-7; TRBD1 matches 7 bases. This CDR3 is 14 amino acids long. With V trimmed by 6 bases and J by 2 bases, 7 bases remained unmatched. The germline CDR1 and CDR2 sequences are MDHEN and SYDVKM. The CDR3 coding sequence is TGTGCCAGCAGGCCGGGACAGCGACCCTACGAGCAGTACTTC. Protein: CASRPGQRPYEQYF.

The V and J genes are TRBV12-5 and TRBJ1-1; 7 bases line up with TRBD1. The CDR3 has 15 amino acids. Germline values: CDR1 LGHNT, CDR2 FRNRAP. The ends lost 0 bases at V and 0 bases at J; junction bases unmatched: 1. CDR3 loop: CASGLVQGVNTEAFF. CDR3 DNA: TGTGCTAGTGGTTTGGTTCAGGGGGTGAACACTGAAGCTTTCTTT.

The rearrangement uses TRBV9 and TRBJ1-1, with 7 bases that match TRBD1. CDR3 length equals 15 residues. The V gene's germline CDR1 is SGDLS and CDR2 YYNGEE. With V trimmed by 0 bases and J by 4 bases, 6 bases remained unmatched. CDR3 DNA sequence: TGTGCCAGCAGCGTAGCTTCAGGGGGTTTCACTGAAGCTTTCTTT. Residues: CASSVASGGFTEAFF.

This clone has just one count. V and J are TRBV29-1 and TRBJ1-3; a possible D gene is TRBD1 (6 bases). This CDR3 has 13 residues. Trimming cost V 7 bases and J 1 base, with 11 bases left between them. In germline, CDR1 is SQVTM, CDR2 ANQGSEA. The CDR3 DNA reads as TGCAGCGCAGGGGTCTCGTCTGGAAACACCATATATTTT. It is translated as CSAGVSSGNTIYF. Using reference TRBV29-1 and TRBJ1-3 for the parts outside the CDR3, the full variable domain is SAVISQKPSRDICQRGTSLTIQCQVDSQVTMMFWYRQQPGQSLTLIATANQGSEATYESGFVIDKFPISRPNLTFSTLTVSNMSPEDSSIYLCSAGVSSGNTIYFGEGSWLTVV.

V is TRBV5-1 and J is TRBJ2-2; unclear D gene. Trimming took off 0 bases at V and 5 bases at J, with 5 bases between the two ends. Germline assignment: CDR1 SGHRS and CDR2 YFSETQ. The CDR3 has 13 amino acids. The CDR3 here is CASSLARTGELFF. The CDR3 DNA sequence: TGCGCCAGCAGCTTGGCGAGAACCGGGGAGCTGTTTTTT.

The V and J genes are TRBV18 and TRBJ2-7; 7 bases match TRBD1. Germline V gene lookup returns CDR1 KGHSH and CDR2 LQKENI. Germline trimming cut 6 bases from V and 3 bases from J; bases unmatched to any gene: 11. This CDR3 is 15 amino acids long. CDR3 in amino acids: CASSPPNRGLYEQYF. As DNA, the CDR3 is TGTGCCAGCTCTCCTCCAAACAGGGGTCTCTACGAGCAGTACTTC.

V gene TRBV28 combines with J gene TRBJ2-3; 10 bases line up with TRBD2. The CDR3 is 17 amino acids. From germline, CDR1 is MDHEN and CDR2 SYDVKM. Trimming took 4 bases from V and 4 from J; bases not matched to a gene: 11. The CDR3 DNA reads as TGTGCCAGCAGTTCCAGCGGGAGGGCCAGGGCCCCAGATACGCAGTATTTT. Its translation is CASSSSGRARAPDTQYF. Variable domain in full (rest from reference TRBV28 and TRBJ2-3): DVKVTQSSRYLVKRTGEKVFLECVQDMDHENMFWYRQDPGLGLRLIYFSYDVKMKEKGDIPEGYSVSREKKERFSLILESASTNQTSMYLCASSSSGRARAPDTQYFGPGTRLTVL.